This entry describes one T cell receptor (beta chain). The entry originates in a study of patients and donors after allogeneic stem cell transplantation. Using its own MiXCR run on the RT-PCR reads, TCRdb lists one record per CDR3 protein. This table has approximately 88,000 distinct CDR3 sequences, 4.5% to 5% appearing once. The germline V gene has CDR1 SGHRS and CDR2 YFSETQ. CDR3 length: 15 residues. J gave up 3 bases and V 1 base, and 6 bases lay outside the gene matches. The clonotype originates from a human donor who was either an allogeneic HSCT recipient or a stem cell or donor lymphocyte infusion donor (not recorded which). It is not recorded whose cells these are; they may come from a transplant donor. This chain connects TRBV5-1 to TRBJ2-7; 8 positions match TRBD2. The sequenced material came from blood, either unsorted or a sorted T cell fraction (not recorded which). CDR3 DNA: TGCGCCAGCAGCTTGATTAGCGGGGCCTACTACGAGCAGTACTTC. This encodes CASSLISGAYYEQYF.